This T cell receptor beta chain was obtained from a study of read filtering for tumor transcriptome and immune sequencing. This clonotype was counted at least ten times. This library used around 400 ng RNA and molecular barcoded adaptors spanning alpha/delta and beta/gamma chains. MiXCR, applied by TCRdb to the reads, yields one record per CDR3 protein. Among 35,000 to 55,000 distinct CDR3 sequences listed, roughly 12% were seen once. J lost 0 bases, V lost 3 bases, and 13 bases had no gene match. This CDR3 contains 18 residues. Germline assignment: CDR1 DFQATT and CDR2 SNEGSKA (reference sequence). The chain joins TRBV20-1 to TRBJ2-5; TRBD2 agrees at 10 bases. This clonotype was obtained from a donor at least 40 years old with multiple myeloma. The specimen sequenced was a population of CD138-negative cells sorted from bone marrow. The CDR3 is CSASSGLAEGMDQETQYF. CDR3 bases: TGCAGTGCTAGTTCCGGACTAGCGGAGGGGATGGACCAAGAGACCCAGTACTTC.